This T cell receptor (beta chain) was captured in a study of T cell clonotyping in hematopoietic cell transplantation. CDR1 SQVTM and CDR2 ANQGSEA come from the germline V gene. The CDR3 sequence is 11 residues long. The ends were cut back, 8 bases at V and 5 bases at J, with 12 bases in the middle. With regard to this clone: Its antigen is still unknown.

Profiling relied on immunoSEQ multiplex PCR, and the TCRdb table lists in-frame clones only, not all of them. The repertoire holds about 10,000 clones, with roughly 89% as singletons. The study's findings and limits: Broader posttransplant TCR repertoire diversity was predicted by graft donor and pretransplant recipient Inverse Simpson Index values. Pathologically expanded recipient clonotypes increased progressively from day 30 to day 180 as diversity fell.

This sample comprised PBMCs, obtained 100 days after allogeneic stem cell transplant. This sequence originates from a female patient in her 60s who had an allogeneic stem cell transplant from an unrelated donor, so the T cells may come from the graft donor. Some clones in this sample may be carry-over from other donors' samples. V is TRBV29-1 and J is TRBJ1-1; D unclear. The CDR3 coding sequence is TGCAGCCACCTACGCGGTACTGAAGCTTTCTTT. This gives the protein CSHLRGTEAFF. The variable domain in full, with the rest retrieved from reference TRBV29-1 and TRBJ1-1, is SAVISQKPSRDICQRGTSLTIQCQVDSQVTMMFWYRQQPGQSLTLIATANQGSEATYESGFVIDKFPISRPNLTFSTLTVSNMSPEDSSIYLCSHLRGTEAFFGQGTRLTVV.